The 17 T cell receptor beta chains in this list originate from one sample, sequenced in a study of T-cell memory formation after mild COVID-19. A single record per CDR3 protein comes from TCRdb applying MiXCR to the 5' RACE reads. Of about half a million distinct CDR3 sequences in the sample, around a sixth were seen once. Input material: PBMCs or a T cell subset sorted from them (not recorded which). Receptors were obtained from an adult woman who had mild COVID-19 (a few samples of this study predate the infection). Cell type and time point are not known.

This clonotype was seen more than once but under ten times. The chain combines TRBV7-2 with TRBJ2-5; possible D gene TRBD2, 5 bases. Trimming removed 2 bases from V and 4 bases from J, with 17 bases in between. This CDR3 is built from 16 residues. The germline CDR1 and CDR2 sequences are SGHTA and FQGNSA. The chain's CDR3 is CASSLYLGVKGETQYF. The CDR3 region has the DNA TGTGCCAGCAGCTTATACCTCGGGGTTAAGGGAGAGACCCAGTACTTC.

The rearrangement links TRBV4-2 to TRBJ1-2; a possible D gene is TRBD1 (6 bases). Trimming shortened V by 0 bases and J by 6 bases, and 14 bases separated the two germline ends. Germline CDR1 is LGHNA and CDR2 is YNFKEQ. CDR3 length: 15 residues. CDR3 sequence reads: CASSQDPGGLNGYTF. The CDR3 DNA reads TGTGCCAGCAGCCAAGACCCGGGGGGGCTGAATGGCTACACCTTC.

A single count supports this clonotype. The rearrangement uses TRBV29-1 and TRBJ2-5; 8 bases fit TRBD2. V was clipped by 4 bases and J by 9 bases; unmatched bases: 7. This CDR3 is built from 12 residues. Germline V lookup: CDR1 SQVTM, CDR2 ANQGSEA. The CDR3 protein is CSVALRGGSQYF. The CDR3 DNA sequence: TGCAGCGTTGCTCTCCGGGGGGGGTCCCAGTACTTC.

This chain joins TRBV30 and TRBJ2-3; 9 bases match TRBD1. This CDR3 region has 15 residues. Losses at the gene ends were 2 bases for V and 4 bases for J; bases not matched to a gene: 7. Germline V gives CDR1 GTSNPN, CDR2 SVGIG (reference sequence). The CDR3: CAWSIQGAFPDTQYF. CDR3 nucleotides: TGTGCCTGGAGTATACAGGGGGCATTTCCAGATACGCAGTATTTT.

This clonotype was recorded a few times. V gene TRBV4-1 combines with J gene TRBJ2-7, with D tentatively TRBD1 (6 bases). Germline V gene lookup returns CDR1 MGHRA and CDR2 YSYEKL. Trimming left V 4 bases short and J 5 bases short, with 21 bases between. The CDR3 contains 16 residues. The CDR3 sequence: CASSPTSGRGPHEQYF. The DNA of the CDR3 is TGCGCCAGCAGCCCGACCTCGGGCAGGGGTCCCCACGAGCAGTACTTC.

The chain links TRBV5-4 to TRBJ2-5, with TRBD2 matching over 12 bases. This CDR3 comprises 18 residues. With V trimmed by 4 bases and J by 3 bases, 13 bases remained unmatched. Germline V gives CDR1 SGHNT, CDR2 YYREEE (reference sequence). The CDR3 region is CASSATTLAGGPKETQYF. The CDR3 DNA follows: TGTGCCAGCAGCGCCACGACCCTAGCGGGGGGGCCTAAAGAGACCCAGTACTTC.

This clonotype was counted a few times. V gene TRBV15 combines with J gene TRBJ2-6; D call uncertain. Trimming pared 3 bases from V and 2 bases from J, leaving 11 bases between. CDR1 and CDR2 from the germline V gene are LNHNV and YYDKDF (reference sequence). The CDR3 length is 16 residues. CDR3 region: CATSRVLGTGANVLTF. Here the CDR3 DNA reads TGTGCCACCAGCAGGGTTCTAGGGACTGGGGCCAACGTCCTGACTTTC.

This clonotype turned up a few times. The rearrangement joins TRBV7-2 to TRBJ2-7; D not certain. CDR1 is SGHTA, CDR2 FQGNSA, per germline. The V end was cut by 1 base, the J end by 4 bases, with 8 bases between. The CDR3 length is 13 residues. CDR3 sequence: CASSLERQYEQYF. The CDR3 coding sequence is TGTGCCAGCAGCTTAGAACGTCAATACGAGCAGTACTTC.

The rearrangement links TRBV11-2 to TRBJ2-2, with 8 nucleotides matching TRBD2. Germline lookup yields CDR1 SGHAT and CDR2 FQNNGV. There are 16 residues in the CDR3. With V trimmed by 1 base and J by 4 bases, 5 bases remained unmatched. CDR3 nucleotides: TGTGCCAGCAGCTTAGGGACTAGCTGGAGCACCGGGGAGCTGTTTTTT. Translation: CASSLGTSWSTGELFF.

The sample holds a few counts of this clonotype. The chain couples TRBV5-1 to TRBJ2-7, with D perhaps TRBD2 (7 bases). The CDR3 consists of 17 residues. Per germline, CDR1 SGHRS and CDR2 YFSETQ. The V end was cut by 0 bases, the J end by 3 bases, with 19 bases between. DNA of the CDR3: TGCGCCAGCAGCTTGGCCCTTCGGGGGGCCGAAGGCTACGAGCAGTACTTC. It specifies CASSLALRGAEGYEQYF.

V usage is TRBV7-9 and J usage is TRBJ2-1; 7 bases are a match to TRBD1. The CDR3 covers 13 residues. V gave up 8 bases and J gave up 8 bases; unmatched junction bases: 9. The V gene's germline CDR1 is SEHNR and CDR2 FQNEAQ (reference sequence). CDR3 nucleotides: TGTGCCAGCCGCAAATGGACAGGCGATGAGCAGTTCTTC. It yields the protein CASRKWTGDEQFF. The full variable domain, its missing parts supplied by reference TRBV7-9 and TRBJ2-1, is DTGVSQNPRHKITKRGQNVTFRCDPISEHNRLYWYRQTLGQGPEFLTYFQNEAQLEKSRLLSDRFSAERPKGSFSTLEIQRTEQGDSAMYLCASRKWTGDEQFFGPGTRLTVL.

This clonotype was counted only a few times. In DNA, the CDR3 is TGCAGTGCTAGAGATCCGCCCAAAGAGTCCAAAAACATTCAGTACTTC. Translated: CSARDPPKESKNIQYF. The chain joins TRBV20-1 to TRBJ2-4; unclear D gene. The length of the CDR3 is 16 residues. V lost 0 bases and J lost 2, with 14 bases in between. In germline, CDR1 is DFQATT, CDR2 SNEGSKA (reference sequence).

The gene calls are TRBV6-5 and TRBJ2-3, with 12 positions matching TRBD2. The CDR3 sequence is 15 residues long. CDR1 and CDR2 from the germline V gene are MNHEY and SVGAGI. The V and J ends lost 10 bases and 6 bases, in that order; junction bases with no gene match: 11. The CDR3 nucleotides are TGTGCCACCAATCCACTAGCGGGAGGTGGGGATACGCAGTATTTT. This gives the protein CATNPLAGGGDTQYF.

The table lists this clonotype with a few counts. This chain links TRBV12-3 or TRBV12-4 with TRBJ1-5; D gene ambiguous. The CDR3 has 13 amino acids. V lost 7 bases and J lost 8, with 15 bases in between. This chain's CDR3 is CASKEGIGKPQHF. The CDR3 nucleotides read TGTGCCAGCAAGGAAGGGATCGGAAAGCCCCAGCATTTT.

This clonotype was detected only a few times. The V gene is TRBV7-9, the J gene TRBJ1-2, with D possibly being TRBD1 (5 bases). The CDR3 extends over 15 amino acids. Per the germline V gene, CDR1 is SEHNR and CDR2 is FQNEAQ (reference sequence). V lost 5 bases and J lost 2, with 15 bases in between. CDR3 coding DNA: TGTGCCAGCAGCCCAGGAGGGGTTAAGAACTATGGCTACACCTTC. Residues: CASSPGGVKNYGYTF.

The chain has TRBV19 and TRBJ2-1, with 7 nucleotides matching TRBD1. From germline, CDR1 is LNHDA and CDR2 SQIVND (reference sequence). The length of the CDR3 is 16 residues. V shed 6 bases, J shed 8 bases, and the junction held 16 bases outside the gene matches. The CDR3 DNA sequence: TGTGCCAGTAGAACAGGGGCTGTTGAACCGACCCATGAGCAGTTCTTC. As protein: CASRTGAVEPTHEQFF.

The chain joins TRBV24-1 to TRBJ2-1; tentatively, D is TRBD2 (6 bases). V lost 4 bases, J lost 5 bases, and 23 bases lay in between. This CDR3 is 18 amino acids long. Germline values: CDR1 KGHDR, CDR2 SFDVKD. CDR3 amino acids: CATSDPTPQGGVHNEQFF. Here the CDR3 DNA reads TGTGCCACCAGTGACCCCACCCCACAAGGAGGGGTACACAATGAGCAGTTCTTC.